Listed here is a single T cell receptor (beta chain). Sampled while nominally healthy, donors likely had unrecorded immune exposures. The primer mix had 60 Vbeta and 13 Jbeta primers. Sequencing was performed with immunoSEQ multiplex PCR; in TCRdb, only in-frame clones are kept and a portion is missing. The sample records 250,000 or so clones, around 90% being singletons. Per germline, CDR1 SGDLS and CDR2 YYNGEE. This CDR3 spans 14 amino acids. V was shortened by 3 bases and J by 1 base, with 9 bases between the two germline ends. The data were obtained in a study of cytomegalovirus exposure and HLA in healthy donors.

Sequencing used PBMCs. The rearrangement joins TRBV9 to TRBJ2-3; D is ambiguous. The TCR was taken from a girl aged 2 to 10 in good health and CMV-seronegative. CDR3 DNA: TGTGCCAGCAGCGCCAGAGGTGGCACAGATACGCAGTATTTT. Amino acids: CASSARGGTDTQYF.